This T cell receptor (beta chain) was sequenced for a study of cytomegalovirus exposure and HLA in healthy donors. About this clone: Its antigen is undetermined.

PCR primers comprised 60 Vbeta and 13 Jbeta primers. Assay: immunoSEQ multiplex PCR; the TCRdb copy retains only in-frame clones and omits some. The sample consists of 90,000 to 120,000 clones, about 74% of them appearing once. Study-wide points: Segments of the TCR beta V type were, in most cases, productive about 87% or about 30% of the time in an earlier analysis. A later analysis reportedly found fewer N-insertions in an Asian-associated ancestry cluster than the approximately 700-donor mean. In vitro checks showed that a few CMV-associated chains really do target CMV antigens.

The germline V gene has CDR1 SGHTA and CDR2 FQGTGA. V was cut by 2 bases and J by 9 bases, with 12 bases left in between. CDR3 size: 13 residues. The TCR originated in a woman aged 40 to 55 in good health and CMV-seropositive. What was sequenced was PBMCs. V is TRBV7-3 and J is TRBJ2-3; D possibly corresponds to TRBD2 (5 bases). The CDR3 sequence: CASSLGGSGTQYF. The CDR3 DNA reads TGTGCCAGCAGCTTAGGAGGATCGGGGACGCAGTATTTT.